A single sample gave rise to the 14 T cell receptor beta chains below, sequenced in a study of blood T cell repertoires in COVID-19. The table came from immunoSEQ multiplex PCR; TCRdb's copy has only in-frame clones and leaves some out. The sample lists approximately 40,000 clones, about 88% occurring once. What was sequenced was peripheral blood. All receptors derive from a human donor in a cohort sampled during active COVID-19.

This chain joins TRBV6-1 and TRBJ2-3, with D perhaps TRBD2 (6 bases). CDR1 MNHNS and CDR2 SASEGT come from the germline V gene. The CDR3 loop spans 16 amino acids. V was clipped by 4 bases and J by 2 bases, with 16 bases between them. The CDR3 sequence is CASSGDLGGLTDTQYF. CDR3 coding DNA: TGTGCCAGCAGTGGGGACTTGGGAGGCCTCACAGATACGCAGTATTTT.

The CDR3 coding sequence is TGTGCCAGCAGCCAAGATGGGGGGGGCTACGAGCAGTACTTC. Translated: CASSQDGGGYEQYF. The chain recombines TRBV3-1 (or the pseudogene TRBV3-2) with TRBJ2-7, with 7 bases fitting TRBD2. Germline-derived CDR1 and CDR2 are LGHDT and YNNKEL (reference sequence). V gave up 0 bases and J gave up 3 bases; unmatched junction bases: 2. The CDR3 loop spans 14 amino acids.

This chain uses TRBV6-5 with TRBJ1-1; D perhaps matches TRBD1 (5 bases). The CDR3 covers 14 residues. Trimming pared 6 bases from V and 0 bases from J, leaving 11 bases between. Germline CDR1 reads MNHEY; CDR2 reads SVGAGI. CDR3 sequence: CASSPDRMNTEAFF. CDR3 nucleotide sequence: TGTGCCAGCAGCCCAGACAGAATGAACACTGAAGCTTTCTTT.

CDR3 protein: CASSLVASGGTDTQYF. CDR3 nucleotides: TGTGCCAGCAGCTTAGTGGCTAGCGGCGGCACAGATACGCAGTATTTT. The V gene is TRBV7-2, the J gene TRBJ2-3, with 7 bases aligning to TRBD2. CDR1 and CDR2 (germline): SGHTA, FQGNSA. With V trimmed by 1 base and J by 1 base, 5 bases remained unmatched. The CDR3 contains 16 residues.

Here the CDR3 reads CASSPRSANTGELFF. The DNA for the CDR3 is TGTGCCAGCTCACCAAGGAGCGCGAACACCGGGGAGCTGTTTTTT. The J gene is TRBJ2-2, the V gene TRBV18; D gene unclear. The V end lost 2 bases, the J end lost 0 bases, and 7 bases lay between the germline ends. The CDR3 contains 15 residues. CDR1 and CDR2 (germline): KGHSH, LQKENI.

This chain links TRBV27 with TRBJ2-3, with a weak D call TRBD1 (5 bases). CDR1 MNHEY and CDR2 SMNVEV come from the germline V gene (reference sequence). The CDR3 length is 14 residues. With 5 bases removed from V and 5 bases from J, the gap between germline ends came to 14 bases. The CDR3 DNA sequence: TGTGCCAGCAGTCAGCGCTCAGGGTTAGATACGCAGTATTTT. It is translated as CASSQRSGLDTQYF.

This chain connects TRBV3-1 (or the pseudogene TRBV3-2) to TRBJ2-5; 11 bases match TRBD2. Per germline, CDR1 LGHDT and CDR2 YNNKEL (reference sequence). V lost 1 base to trimming and J lost 0 bases; unmatched junction nucleotides: 13. The CDR3 has 20 amino acids. The CDR3 spells CASSQGLAGTSGQYQETQYF. Written as DNA, the CDR3 is TGTGCCAGCAGCCAAGGGCTCGCGGGGACTAGCGGCCAGTACCAAGAGACCCAGTACTTC.

The V and J genes are TRBV27 and TRBJ2-1, with TRBD2 matching over 11 bases. The V gene's germline CDR1 is MNHEY and CDR2 SMNVEV (reference sequence). This CDR3 region has 16 residues. J gave up 9 bases and V 5 bases, and 12 bases lay outside the gene matches. The CDR3 spells CASSPYLAGGQGEQFF. The CDR3 nucleotides are TGTGCCAGCAGTCCATACTTAGCGGGGGGGCAAGGTGAGCAGTTCTTC.

This clone has just one count. The chain joins TRBV19 to TRBJ1-2; D may be TRBD1 (6 bases). The germline V and J ends were trimmed by 3 bases and 5 bases, with 13 bases remaining between them. The CDR3 is made up of 14 amino acids. Per germline, CDR1 LNHDA and CDR2 SQIVND (reference sequence). This CDR3 reads CASSMPGAPYGYTF. The CDR3 region has the DNA TGTGCCAGTAGTATGCCAGGGGCCCCTTATGGCTACACCTTC.

The CDR3 reads CASRGRQGADSPLHF. CDR3 coding DNA: TGCGCCAGCAGAGGAAGACAGGGGGCGGATTCACCCCTCCACTTT. The V and J genes are TRBV10-2 and TRBJ1-6; 10 bases match TRBD1. V lost 6 bases to trimming and J lost 8 bases; unmatched junction nucleotides: 7. CDR1 and CDR2 from the germline V gene are WSHSY and SAAADI. The CDR3 has 15 amino acids.

V gene TRBV5-4 combines with J gene TRBJ2-7, with no clear D. V was pared by 2 bases and J by 5 bases, with 8 bases between. Germline assignment: CDR1 SGHNT and CDR2 YYREEE (reference sequence). The CDR3 extends over 12 amino acids. The DNA of the CDR3 is TGTGCCAGCAGCTTAAGAGTCGACGAGCAGTACTTC. It specifies CASSLRVDEQYF.

The DNA of the CDR3 is TGTGCCAGCAGCTTACAAGCGGGGAGCTCCTACGAGCAGTACTTC. Its protein is CASSLQAGSSYEQYF. The rearrangement uses TRBV11-2 and TRBJ2-7; 7 bases fit TRBD2. The CDR3 contains 15 residues. V shed 2 bases, J shed 0 bases, and the junction held 4 bases outside the gene matches. Germline values: CDR1 SGHAT, CDR2 FQNNGV.

The chain recombines TRBV9 with TRBJ1-5, with 7 bases lining up with TRBD1. The CDR3 consists of 14 residues. The V segment lost 7 bases and the J segment 0 bases; nucleotides outside the gene matches: 4. CDR1 and CDR2 (germline): SGDLS, YYNGEE. CDR3: CASARGYSNQPQHF. The CDR3 DNA follows: TGTGCCAGCGCCAGGGGGTATAGCAATCAGCCCCAGCATTTT.

The CDR3 nucleotides are TGTGCCAGCAGACAGCCACCCATAGCCAAAAACATTCAGTACTTC. Amino acids: CASRQPPIAKNIQYF. This rearrangement joins TRBV2 to TRBJ2-4; D is unclear. The CDR3 sequence is 15 residues long. Germline V gene sequence: CDR1 SNHLY, CDR2 FYNNEI. Trimming removed 6 bases at V and 0 bases at J, with 12 bases between.